This T cell receptor (beta chain) was captured in a study of T cell responses to AZD1222 COVID-19 vaccine. Comment on this clone: Its specificity is unknown.

Study-wide points: Repertoire sampling was restricted to post-peak T cell response timepoints. As reported, nearly half of all spike-specific TCRs target variant regions that are unmutated. The donors showed a predominance of white British ancestry and of females, with possible underestimation of clonal diversity.

The CDR3 spans 12 residues. Germline V lookup: CDR1 MNHNY, CDR2 SVGAGI (reference sequence). V gave up 2 bases and J gave up 5 bases, with 7 bases separating them. Sequencing was performed with immunoSEQ multiplex PCR; in TCRdb, only in-frame clones are kept and a portion is missing. Of more than 140,000 clones in the sample, approximately 88% were seen once. The sample was peripheral blood, taken on day 0 of MenACWY control vaccination. The gene calls are TRBV6-6 and TRBJ2-7, with a weak D call TRBD2 (5 bases). This clonotype originated in an adult in good health. CDR3 loop: CASSYTGDEQYF. Written as DNA, the CDR3 is TGTGCCAGCAGTTACACCGGGGACGAGCAGTACTTC.